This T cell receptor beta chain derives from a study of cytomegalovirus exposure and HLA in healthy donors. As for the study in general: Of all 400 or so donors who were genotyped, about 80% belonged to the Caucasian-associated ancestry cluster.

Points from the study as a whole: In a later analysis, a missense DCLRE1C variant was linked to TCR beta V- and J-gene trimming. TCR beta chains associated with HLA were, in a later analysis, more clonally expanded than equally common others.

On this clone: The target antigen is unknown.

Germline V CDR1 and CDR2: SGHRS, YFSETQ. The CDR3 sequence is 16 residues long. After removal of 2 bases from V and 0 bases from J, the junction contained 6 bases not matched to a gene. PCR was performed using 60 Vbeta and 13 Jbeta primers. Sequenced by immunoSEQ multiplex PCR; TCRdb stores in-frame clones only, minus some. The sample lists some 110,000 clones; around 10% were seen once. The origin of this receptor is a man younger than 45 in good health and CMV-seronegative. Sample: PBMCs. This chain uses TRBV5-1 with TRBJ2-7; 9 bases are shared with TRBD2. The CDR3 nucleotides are TGCGCCAGCAGCTTTGACGGCGGGAGGGCCTCCTACGAGCAGTACTTC. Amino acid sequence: CASSFDGGRASYEQYF. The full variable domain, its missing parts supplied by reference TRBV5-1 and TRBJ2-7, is KAGVTQTPRYLIKTRGQQVTLSCSPISGHRSVSWYQQTPGQGLQFLFEYFSETQRNKGNFPGRFSGRQFSNSRSEMNVSTLELGDSALYLCASSFDGGRASYEQYFGPGTRLTVT.